These T cell receptor beta chains were read from a single sample in a study of control samples from healthy donors and cancer patients. Sequencing was performed with immunoSEQ multiplex PCR; in TCRdb, only in-frame clones are kept and a portion is missing. The sample consists of 71,000 or so clones, roughly 91% of them appearing once. Sample: PBMCs. The receptor source for this set is a man aged 60-69 years with lung cancer. CDR3s include the opening cysteine and the closing phenylalanine or tryptophan. A D gene is named only where the DNA matches it firmly. The size of a clone is reported for some rows only, either as once, few or many, or as a class for expanded clones.

v_call	d_call	clone_size	j_call	cdr3_nt	cdr3_aa
TRBV6-1	TRBD1	-	TRBJ2-5	TGTGCCAGCAGTGAAGTAAGGGGGCTCCAAGAGACCCAGTACTTC	CASSEVRGLQETQYF
TRBV4-1	-	-	TRBJ1-2	TGCGCCAGCAGCCAAGAACAGGGAGCTAACTATGGCTACACCTTC	CASSQEQGANYGYTF
TRBV7-3	-	-	TRBJ2-5	TGTGCCAGCAGCTTATTGAGGGAAGAGACCCAGTACTTC	CASSLLREETQYF
TRBV24-1	-	few	TRBJ1-2	TGTGCCACCAGTGAAGCAGGCGGCAGAGGCTACACCTTC	CATSEAGGRGYTF
TRBV10-3	-	-	TRBJ2-3	TGTGCCCTATCCAGGACTGACACAGATACGCAGTATTTT	CALSRTDTDTQYF
TRBV12-5	-	-	TRBJ2-5	TGTGCTAGTGGTTTGTTAACTACGACAGAAGAGACCCAGTACTTC	CASGLLTTTEETQYF
TRBV3-1/TRBV3-2	-	-	TRBJ1-5	TGTGCCAGCAGCCTAAGGGAAGAGGGGGGCGGTCAGCCCCAGCATTTT	CASSLREEGGGQPQHF
TRBV11-3	-	-	TRBJ1-6	TGTGCCAGCAGCTTAGGCTACTCACCCCTCCACTTT	CASSLGYSPLHF
TRBV30	TRBD1	-	TRBJ1-2	TGTGCCTGGAGTGCCAAGACAGGGGATGGCTACACCTTC	CAWSAKTGDGYTF
TRBV7-2	-	once	TRBJ2-5	TGTGCCAGCAGCTTAGGTGGAGGGTACTTAGAGACCCAGTACTTC	CASSLGGGYLETQYF
TRBV6-5	-	-	TRBJ1-4	TGTGCCAGCAGTTACTCCGCTGGCGATGAAAAACTGTTTTTT	CASSYSAGDEKLFF
TRBV5-1	-	-	TRBJ1-3	TGCGCCAGCAGCTTGGGACAGTACGGAAACACCATATATTTT	CASSLGQYGNTIYF
TRBV12-3/TRBV12-4	-	-	TRBJ2-1	TGTGCCAGCAGTGAACAGGGTTACAATGAGCAGTTCTTC	CASSEQGYNEQFF
TRBV3-1/TRBV3-2	-	-	TRBJ2-2	TGTGCCAGCAGCCCGACGGTCACCGGGGAGCTGTTTTTT	CASSPTVTGELFF
TRBV6-5	TRBD1	few	TRBJ1-1	TGTGCCAGCAGTTACTCCTTACAGGGGGGCACTGAAGCTTTCTTT	CASSYSLQGGTEAFF
TRBV7-9	-	-	TRBJ2-1	TGTGCCAGCAGCTTAGATACGGTAGGCAATGAGCAGTTCTTC	CASSLDTVGNEQFF
TRBV3-1/TRBV3-2	-	-	TRBJ1-4	TGTGCCAGCAGCCAAGATCAGAGGGATAGGAAACTGTTTTTT	CASSQDQRDRKLFF
TRBV29-1	-	few	TRBJ1-3	TGCAGCGCCCTAGGCGGGAGCTCTGGAAACACCATATATTTT	CSALGGSSGNTIYF
TRBV5-5	TRBD1	-	TRBJ1-1	TGTGCCAGCAGCATGACAGGGGTGTTGACTGAAGCTTTCTTT	CASSMTGVLTEAFF
TRBV3-1/TRBV3-2	-	medium-sized	TRBJ1-2	TGTGCCAGCAGCCAGAACAGGAGGGGTCCCTATGGCTACACCTTC	CASSQNRRGPYGYTF
TRBV15	-	-	TRBJ1-4	TGTGCCACCAGCAGAGGAAATGAAAAACTGTTTTTT	CATSRGNEKLFF
TRBV6-1	TRBD1	-	TRBJ1-2	TGTGCCAGCAGTGAAGCGCGGACAGGGGGCCTAGTAGAGCGTAACTATGGCTACACCTTC	CASSEARTGGLVERNYGYTF
TRBV24-1	-	-	TRBJ2-5	TGTGCCACCAGTGAAGGGGGTAGCGGAGACCAAGAGACCCAGTACTTC	CATSEGGSGDQETQYF
TRBV7-9	-	many	TRBJ1-2	TGTGCCAGCAAACCCGGACATAACTATGGCTACACCTTC	CASKPGHNYGYTF
TRBV6-1	-	-	TRBJ1-2	TGTGCCAGCAGTGAAGTCTCCGGGATAAACTATGGCTACACCTTC	CASSEVSGINYGYTF
TRBV24-1	-	-	TRBJ2-5	TGTGCCACCAGTGACATAAAGCGGGCTGAACAAGAGACCCAGTACTTC	CATSDIKRAEQETQYF
TRBV29-1	-	-	TRBJ2-5	TGCAGCGTCTACTCGGGCCAAGAGACCCAGTACTTC	CSVYSGQETQYF
TRBV11-3	TRBD1	-	TRBJ2-5	TGTGCCAGCAGCGCAGGACAGGGACTGAGGGAGACCCAGTACTTC	CASSAGQGLRETQYF
TRBV6-5	TRBD1	-	TRBJ1-3	TGTGCCAGCAGCCGAGGGACAGTCACTGGAAACACCATATATTTT	CASSRGTVTGNTIYF
TRBV7-8	-	-	TRBJ1-2	TGTGCCAGCAGCTTACGAGGCGGCTATGGCTACACCTTC	CASSLRGGYGYTF
TRBV3-1/TRBV3-2	TRBD1	-	TRBJ1-1	TGTGCCAGCAGCTCCAGGGACAGGCAAGCTTTCTTT	CASSSRDRQAFF
TRBV15	TRBD2	-	TRBJ2-3	TGTGCCACCAGCAGAAATTACCAGGCGGGGGGGGGCACAGATACGCAGTATTTT	CATSRNYQAGGGTDTQYF
TRBV7-9	-	-	TRBJ2-5	TGTGCCAGCAGCTTAGCTCTCGGTGGGGAGACCCAGTACTTC	CASSLALGGETQYF
TRBV7-9	-	-	TRBJ1-4	TGTGCCAGCAGCTTAAGTGTCCGTGACCGGGAAAAACTGTTTTTT	CASSLSVRDREKLFF
TRBV9	-	-	TRBJ2-2	TGTGCCAGCAGCCCTTCCTCCTCGGCCCGCGCCGGGGAGCTGTTTTTT	CASSPSSSARAGELFF
TRBV6-5	-	-	TRBJ2-5	TGTGCCAGCAGCCGACGGGACGGGGCAGAGACCCAGTACTTC	CASSRRDGAETQYF
TRBV3-1/TRBV3-2	-	few	TRBJ1-4	TGTGCCAGCAGCCAAGGGGGCTGGGGAGAAAAACTGTTTTTT	CASSQGGWGEKLFF
TRBV12-5	-	few	TRBJ2-5	TGTGCTAGTGGTTTGGTCCCGGATGGGGTGAGGGTGGACTTAACGAGTGAGACCCAGTACTTC	CASGLVPDGVRVDLTSETQYF
TRBV5-1	-	-	TRBJ2-1	TGCGCCAGCAGCCCAGCGGGGACAGACAATGAGCAGTTCTTC	CASSPAGTDNEQFF
TRBV6-5	-	-	TRBJ1-1	TGTGCCAGCACCTCGGGGACTTGGGACACTGAAGCTTTCTTT	CASTSGTWDTEAFF
TRBV11-3	-	-	TRBJ2-2	TGTGCCAGCAGCTTTGAACTAGGAGACGGGGAGCTGTTTTTT	CASSFELGDGELFF
TRBV4-1	-	-	TRBJ1-1	TGCGCCAGCAGCCAAGATCTTAGCGGGACCCTGAACACTGAAGCTTTCTTT	CASSQDLSGTLNTEAFF
TRBV7-9	TRBD1	-	TRBJ2-5	TGTGCCAGCAGCTTTGGGGACAGGGGAGGAGAGACCCAGTACTTC	CASSFGDRGGETQYF
TRBV7-9	-	-	TRBJ1-4	TGTGCCAGCAGCTTAGTCCCAGCAACTAATGAAAAACTGTTTTTT	CASSLVPATNEKLFF
TRBV3-1/TRBV3-2	-	-	TRBJ1-2	TGTGCCAGCAGCCAAGTCCTTACGAGTGGCTACACCTTC	CASSQVLTSGYTF
TRBV29-1	TRBD1	-	TRBJ1-3	TGCAGCGTTGATATTTGGGCCAGGGGGCAAGGAAACACCATATATTTT	CSVDIWARGQGNTIYF
TRBV11-2	-	-	TRBJ2-2	TGTGCCAGCAGCTTAGGGGCAGAGAACACTGGGGAGCTGTTTTTT	CASSLGAENTGELFF
TRBV10-2	-	-	TRBJ1-6	TGCGCCAGCCACTCAAACTTCGGGACTCCGGCCCTCCACTTT	CASHSNFGTPALHF
TRBV6-5	TRBD1	once	TRBJ1-1	TGTGCCAGCAGTTACTCGGCCGGGACAGGGTGGACTGAAGCTTTCTTT	CASSYSAGTGWTEAFF
TRBV5-5	-	once	TRBJ2-2	TGTGCCAGCAGCCGGACGGGGTCGGACACCGGGGAGCTGTTTTTT	CASSRTGSDTGELFF
TRBV5-1	-	-	TRBJ2-6	TGCGCCAGCAGCTTCAGGGAGACTGGGGCCAACGTCCTGACTTTC	CASSFRETGANVLTF